One sample yielded the 10 T cell receptor beta chains listed below, sequenced in a study of vaccination and CD4 T cells after COVID-19. Treatment described: roughly 10-day PBMC culture with coronavirus spike peptide pools or control peptides (ViraFEST assay). Antigen specificity for these receptors is unknown. The study sequenced cultured CD4+ T cell DNA using the Oncomine TCR Beta short-read assay. TCRdb itself ran the PCR reads through MiXCR, one entry per CDR3 protein. Of 8,500 to 14,000 distinct CDR3 sequences in the sample, 25% to 35% were seen once. The sequencing sample was made of cultured CD4+ T cells from blood. These receptors were taken from a human donor with COVID-19.

The chain is built from TRBV19 and TRBJ1-5, with D possibly TRBD1 on 5 matching bases. CDR3 length equals 16 residues. V lost 10 bases and J lost 4, with 23 bases in between. CDR1 and CDR2 from the germline V gene are LNHDA and SQIVND (reference sequence). CDR3 nucleotides: TGTGCCACCAAAGGGGAGGGAACGGCAGGGAATCAGCCCCAGCATTTT. It yields the protein CATKGEGTAGNQPQHF.

This clonotype was detected a few times. V gene TRBV2 combines with J gene TRBJ1-1; TRBD1 might be the D (5 bases). The V end was cut by 2 bases, the J end by 1 base, with 8 bases between. The germline gives CDR1 SNHLY, CDR2 FYNNEI. The CDR3 spans 14 residues. The CDR3, as DNA: TGTGCCAGCAGTGAAAAAGACAGGAACACTGAAGCTTTCTTT. Protein: CASSEKDRNTEAFF.

This clonotype was detected only a few times. The chain joins TRBV7-9 to TRBJ2-7; 8 positions match TRBD1. The trim removed 5 bases at V and 6 bases at J, leaving 9 bases unmatched. This CDR3 has 14 amino acids. CDR1 and CDR2 from the germline V gene are SEHNR and FQNEAQ (reference sequence). Here the CDR3 reads CASSLGQGEGEQYF. DNA for the CDR3: TGTGCCAGCAGCCTTGGACAGGGAGAAGGCGAGCAGTACTTC. The full variable domain, rest sourced from reference TRBV7-9 and TRBJ2-7, is DTGVSQNPRHKITKRGQNVTFRCDPISEHNRLYWYRQTLGQGPEFLTYFQNEAQLEKSRLLSDRFSAERPKGSFSTLEIQRTEQGDSAMYLCASSLGQGEGEQYFGPGTRLTVT.

The chain uses TRBV6-1 and TRBJ1-1; D is uncertain. V was shortened by 8 bases and J by 1 base, with 11 bases between the two germline ends. This CDR3 is built from 13 residues. Germline CDR1 is MNHNS and CDR2 is SASEGT. CDR3 protein: CASRRTPNTEAFF. Here the CDR3 DNA reads TGTGCCAGCCGGAGAACACCGAACACTGAAGCTTTCTTT.

This clonotype was seen more than once but under ten times. The genes are TRBV7-2 and TRBJ1-1, with 7 bases aligning to TRBD1. CDR1 and CDR2 from the germline V gene are SGHTA and FQGNSA. V trimming: 4 bases; J trimming: 6 bases; junction bases outside the gene matches: 8. CDR3 length: 14 residues. This CDR3 reads CASSSRQGKSEAFF. CDR3 DNA: TGTGCCAGCAGCTCTAGACAGGGAAAATCTGAAGCTTTCTTT.

This sequence joins TRBV2 and TRBJ2-7, with D hard to call. In germline, CDR1 is SNHLY, CDR2 FYNNEI. V lost 3 bases and J lost 2, with 8 bases in between. This CDR3 is 13 amino acids long. The CDR3 loop is CASSDPVTYEQYF. CDR3 in DNA: TGTGCCAGCAGTGACCCGGTAACCTACGAGCAGTACTTC.

This clonotype is judged large. The V gene is TRBV6-1, the J gene TRBJ1-2, with D possibly TRBD1 on 6 matching bases. The length of the CDR3 is 15 residues. The V end lost 7 bases, the J end lost 4 bases, and 19 bases lay between the germline ends. Germline V gene sequence: CDR1 MNHNS, CDR2 SASEGT. The CDR3 nucleotides read TGTGCCAGCATGAGGGAGGGGGGTAGGGGCTATGGCTACACCTTC. This translates into CASMREGGRGYGYTF.

The chain links TRBV19 to TRBJ2-2; D is uncertain. Deletions cut 9 bases from V and 5 bases from J, with 7 bases between. There are 11 residues in the CDR3. Looked up from germline, CDR1 is LNHDA and CDR2 is SQIVND (reference sequence). The CDR3 sequence is CASWGTGELFF. CDR3 nucleotide sequence: TGTGCCAGCTGGGGTACCGGGGAGCTGTTTTTT.

The V call is TRBV6-2 or TRBV6-3, the J call TRBJ2-1; D is ambiguous. CDR3 length: 14 residues. V lost 5 bases, J lost 2 bases, and 10 bases lay in between. CDR1 is MNHEY and CDR2 is SVGEGT in the germline V gene. The CDR3 region is CASSGRSTYNEQFF. The CDR3 region has the DNA TGTGCCAGCAGTGGCAGGTCGACCTACAATGAGCAGTTCTTC.

V is TRBV25-1 and J is TRBJ2-6; D gene unclear. This CDR3 is built from 13 residues. Germline CDR1 reads MGHDK; CDR2 reads SYGVNS. Deletions cut 4 bases from V and 2 bases from J, with 3 bases between. CDR3 DNA sequence: TGTGCCAGCAGTGTGACTGGGGCCAACGTCCTGACTTTC. Translated, it gives CASSVTGANVLTF.